A single T cell receptor beta chain is shown here with its context. Authors' analysis steps: Counts of nucleated cells, estimated from reference gene primer amplification, were obtained. The table came from immunoSEQ multiplex PCR; TCRdb's copy has only in-frame clones and leaves some out. Clone size and the V and J calls come from that table; the DNA yielded D and trimming. The table lists 200,000 or so clones, roughly 84% of them singletons. The source of the sample is a study of blood T cell repertoires in COVID-19. Study summary: There were acute and convalescent COVID-19 samples, and they came from the United States, Italy and Spain. Nucleic acid was either cDNA or gDNA, and it came from T cells, B-cell-depleted T cells, or PBMCs.

Per the germline V gene, CDR1 is SGHRS and CDR2 is YFSETQ. The CDR3 has 16 residues. The J segment lost 4 bases and the V segment lost 0 bases, leaving 7 bases of the junction unmatched. Sequencing used peripheral blood. The genes are TRBV5-1 and TRBJ2-3; TRBD1 matches 8 bases. The receptor's source is a woman of 80 years or more with COVID-19, enrolled during active disease. For the CDR3, the DNA is TGCGCCAGCAGCTTGGAAGGCAGGGGGCGGGCAGATACGCAGTATTTT. This codes for CASSLEGRGRADTQYF.